Presented here are 2 T cell receptor beta chains from one specimen sequenced in a study of blood T cells in healthy people across ages. Using a J-beta primer mix together with a sample-barcoded 5' primer, a second PCR was run for roughly 6 to 11 cycles. TCRdb reprocessed the 5' RACE reads via MiXCR and lists one record per CDR3 protein. The table has roughly 500,000 distinct CDR3 sequences, around 24% seen once. The same sample was also studied in work on T cells of mothers and their children.

Source material: blood. These receptor sequences come from a boy between 5 and 17 years old in good health.

The sample holds a few counts of this clonotype. V gene TRBV4-3 combines with J gene TRBJ2-4, with 11 bases that match TRBD1. This CDR3 is 16 amino acids long. Germline V gene data show CDR1 as LGHNA and CDR2 as YSLEER. V was pared by 4 bases and J by 4 bases, with 6 bases of the junction left unmatched. CDR3 amino acids: CASSLKDRGRKNIQYF. The CDR3 DNA sequence: TGCGCCAGCAGCCTAAAGGACAGGGGGCGTAAAAACATTCAGTACTTC.

The sample holds a few counts of this clonotype. The V gene is TRBV6-2 or TRBV6-3, the J gene TRBJ2-7; D uncertain. Germline CDR1 MNHEY, CDR2 SVGEGT. With 2 bases removed from V and 3 bases from J, the gap between germline ends came to 14 bases. The CDR3 is made up of 15 amino acids. The CDR3 here is CASSYTYRWDYEQYF. The CDR3 nucleotides are TGTGCCAGCAGTTACACCTATAGGTGGGACTACGAGCAGTACTTC.